These T cell receptor beta chains were read from a single sample in a study of blood T cell repertoires in COVID-19. Repertoires were generated with immunoSEQ multiplex PCR, while TCRdb's copy carries only in-frame clones and drops some. The sample has more than 350,000 clones, more than 70% seen once. The sequencing sample was made of peripheral blood. These receptors all come from a woman under 40 with COVID-19, enrolled during active disease. Each CDR3 is given with its conserved first and last residue. A D gene is named only where the DNA matches it firmly. A row's size may be missing; if present it is once, few, many or a size class.

V,size,D,J,DNA,CDR3
TRBV28,.,.,TRBJ1-1,TGTGCCAGCAGTTCGGCGGCAGGGCATGGGTTTCACACTGAAGCTTTCTTT,CASSSAAGHGFHTEAFF
TRBV18,.,.,TRBJ2-1,TGTGCCAGCTCACCCTCGGGGAGTGAGCAGTTCTTC,CASSPSGSEQFF
TRBV4-1,.,TRBD1,TRBJ1-2,TGCGCCAGCAGCCAAGGCACAGGGGTTAACTATGGCTACACCTTC,CASSQGTGVNYGYTF
TRBV27,once,.,TRBJ2-3,TGTGCCAGCAGTTTATCGGGGCAGGGGCGCACAGATACGCAGTATTTT,CASSLSGQGRTDTQYF
TRBV14,once,.,TRBJ2-2,TGTGCCAGCAGCCCCGACAGGGGAGGGTTGAGCGGGGAGCTGTTTTTT,CASSPDRGGLSGELFF
TRBV27,.,TRBD1,TRBJ1-2,TGTGCCAGCAGTCCACTACAGGGGAGGGGCTACACCTTC,CASSPLQGRGYTF
TRBV7-9,.,.,TRBJ1-1,TGTGCCAGCAGCCTAGGGGCAGGGGCTGAAGCTTTCTTT,CASSLGAGAEAFF
TRBV24-1,.,.,TRBJ2-3,TGTGCCACCAGTGGCACAGGTTACACAGGGGATACGCAGTATTTT,CATSGTGYTGDTQYF
TRBV28,.,TRBD1,TRBJ1-2,TGTGCCAGCAGTTTGGACAGGGTGGCTGGCTACACCTTC,CASSLDRVAGYTF
TRBV30,few,.,TRBJ1-4,TGTGCCTGGAGTGTACGGTATAATGAAAAACTGTTTTTT,CAWSVRYNEKLFF
TRBV6-2/TRBV6-3,.,.,TRBJ1-2,TGTGCCAGCAGCAGAGACTATGGCTACACCTTC,CASSRDYGYTF
TRBV7-2,.,.,TRBJ1-4,TGTGCCAGCAGCCAAAGAGGGTTTGCAACTAATGAAAAACTGTTTTTT,CASSQRGFATNEKLFF
TRBV7-8,.,TRBD1,TRBJ1-4,TGTGCCAGCAGCCCACAACAGGGGCGTGCTAATGAAAAACTGTTTTTT,CASSPQQGRANEKLFF
TRBV7-9,.,TRBD2,TRBJ2-3,TGTGCCAGCAGCGGCGGGCGGGAGCCGGGAGATACGCAGTATTTT,CASSGGREPGDTQYF
TRBV4-3,.,.,TRBJ1-1,TGCGCCAGCAGCCAAGAATGGCTGGCAGAGAACACTGAAGCTTTCTTT,CASSQEWLAENTEAFF
TRBV5-6,.,TRBD1,TRBJ2-3,TGTGCCAGCAGAACCCAGGGGGGCACAGATACGCAGTATTTT,CASRTQGGTDTQYF
TRBV6-5,.,TRBD2,TRBJ2-3,TGTGCCAGCAGTTACTCGAGGCGGGAGGGCCTCGATACGCAGTATTTT,CASSYSRREGLDTQYF
TRBV5-1,.,TRBD1,TRBJ1-2,TGCGCCAGCAGCCTGGGACAGGGAACTTATGGCTACACCTTC,CASSLGQGTYGYTF
TRBV5-6,.,.,TRBJ2-5,TGTGCCAGCATCCACTGGGCCTCGTACTTGGGGGAGGAAGAGACCCAGTACTTC,CASIHWASYLGEEETQYF
TRBV20-1,.,TRBD2,TRBJ2-3,TGCAGTGCTAGTCCCATTAGCGGGGGGGCACGTGATACGCAGTATTTT,CSASPISGGARDTQYF
TRBV4-3,.,TRBD2,TRBJ2-3,TGCGCCAGCAGCCGGACACTAGCGGGTACAGATACGCAGTATTTT,CASSRTLAGTDTQYF
TRBV19,.,.,TRBJ1-2,TGTGCCAGTATCGATCTCCGGGGGGGTATCTATGGCTACACCTTC,CASIDLRGGIYGYTF
TRBV29-1,.,TRBD1,TRBJ1-2,TGCAGCGTTGGGCGGTCGGACAGGGTGGCCTATGGCTACACCTTC,CSVGRSDRVAYGYTF